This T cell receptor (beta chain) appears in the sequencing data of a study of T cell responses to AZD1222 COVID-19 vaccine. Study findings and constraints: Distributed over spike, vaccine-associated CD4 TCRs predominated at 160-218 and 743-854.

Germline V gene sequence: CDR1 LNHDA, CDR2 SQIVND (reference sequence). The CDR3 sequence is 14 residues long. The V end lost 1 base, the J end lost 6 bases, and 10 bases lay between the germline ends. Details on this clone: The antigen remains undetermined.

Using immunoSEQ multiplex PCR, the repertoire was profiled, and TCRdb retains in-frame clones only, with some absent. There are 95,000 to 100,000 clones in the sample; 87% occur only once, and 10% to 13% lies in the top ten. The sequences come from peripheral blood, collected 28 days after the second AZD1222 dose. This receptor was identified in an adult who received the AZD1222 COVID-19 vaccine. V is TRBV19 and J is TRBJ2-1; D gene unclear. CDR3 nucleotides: TGTGCCAGTAGTATAGTTGACCCCGGCAATGAGCAGTTCTTC. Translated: CASSIVDPGNEQFF.